The 17 T cell receptor beta chains below come from one sample, sequenced in a study of T cell repertoires in cytomegalovirus infection. TCRdb reprocessed the reads with MiXCR, giving one entry per CDR3 protein. The sample includes about 160,000 distinct CDR3 sequences, under 20% of them seen just once. Sample: CD8+ T cells from PBMCs. The origin of the receptors is a human donor in good health (CMV status not recorded). Some clones in this sample may be carry-over from other donors' samples.

This clonotype was seen many times. V and J are TRBV7-2 and TRBJ2-1; 10 bases are a match to TRBD2. The V gene's germline CDR1 is SGHTA and CDR2 FQGNSA. The CDR3 totals 15 residues. J was trimmed by 5 bases and V by 3 bases; bases with no gene match: 4. The CDR3 coding sequence is TGTGCCAGCAGCTTGGGACTAGCGACTCACAATGAGCAGTTCTTC. Protein product: CASSLGLATHNEQFF.

This clonotype has only a few counts. The chain combines TRBV12-3 or TRBV12-4 with TRBJ2-7, with TRBD1 as a possible D gene (6 bases). CDR3 length: 15 amino acids. Trimming left V 6 bases short and J 1 base short, with 16 bases between. CDR3 protein: CASSFTGRGSYEQYF. The CDR3 DNA reads TGTGCCAGCAGCTTCACGGGAAGGGGGTCCTACGAGCAGTACTTC.

The J gene is TRBJ2-7, the V gene TRBV7-9, with D hard to call. The CDR3 extends over 15 amino acids. V lost 8 bases and J lost 4, with 21 bases in between. Germline assignment: CDR1 SEHNR and CDR2 FQNEAQ (reference sequence). As DNA, the CDR3 is TGTGCCAGCTCCTCCGACGTCTTCCCCCAATACGAGCAGTACTTC. Its translation is CASSSDVFPQYEQYF.

This rearrangement joins TRBV5-6 to TRBJ1-1; no reliable D call. The ends were cut back, 6 bases at V and 1 base at J, with 7 bases in the middle. CDR1 and CDR2 from the germline V gene are SGHDT and YYEEEE. This CDR3 has 12 amino acids. The CDR3 DNA reads TGTGCCAGCATCCTTCAGAACACTGAAGCTTTCTTT. It yields the protein CASILQNTEAFF.

The chain is built from TRBV25-1 and TRBJ2-1; 9 nucleotides align to TRBD2. The CDR3 spans 22 residues. V lost 4 bases, J lost 4 bases, and 26 bases stayed unmatched. In germline, CDR1 is MGHDK, CDR2 SYGVNS. CDR3 in DNA: TGTGCCAGCAGTGGCCCCACGCTAGCGGGACTTGAGTCGTCCCCTTTTTACAATGAGCAGTTCTTC. Protein product: CASSGPTLAGLESSPFYNEQFF.

This clonotype occurred a few times. The chain employs TRBV7-9 and TRBJ1-6; D may be TRBD1 (5 bases). Germline V lookup: CDR1 SEHNR, CDR2 FQNEAQ (reference sequence). CDR3 length: 15 amino acids. The ends were cut back, 5 bases at V and 8 bases at J, with 16 bases in the middle. The CDR3: CASSEPGPGDSPLHF. The CDR3 DNA reads as TGTGCCAGCAGCGAGCCGGGACCGGGAGATTCACCCCTCCACTTT.

The chain couples TRBV10-3 to TRBJ2-1; TRBD2 aligns across 8 bases. The CDR3 contains 14 residues. V was pared by 3 bases and J by 10 bases, with 8 bases of the junction left unmatched. The germline gives CDR1 ENHRY, CDR2 SYGVKD. The CDR3 DNA reads TGTGCCATCAGTGAAAGCGGGAGTAGTTGGGAGCAGTTCTTC. Protein: CAISESGSSWEQFF.

The V call is TRBV15, the J call TRBJ1-2; no clear D gene. The CDR3 runs to 12 residues. The germline gives CDR1 LNHNV, CDR2 YYDKDF (reference sequence). Trimming removed 1 base at V and 8 bases at J, with 8 bases between. CDR3 DNA sequence: TGTGCCACCAGCAGAGCGAACGGGGGCTACACCTTC. The encoded protein is CATSRANGGYTF.

The chain has TRBV5-4 and TRBJ2-7; tentative D call: TRBD1 (6 bases). The germline V gene encodes CDR1 SGHNT and CDR2 YYREEE (reference sequence). The CDR3 extends over 15 amino acids. Trimming left V 3 bases short and J 2 bases short, with 15 bases between. The CDR3 spells CASSSPGQGTYEQYF. CDR3 DNA: TGTGCCAGCAGCTCTCCGGGACAAGGTACCTACGAGCAGTACTTC.

This clonotype was found many times. The rearrangement links TRBV6-5 to TRBJ1-3, with 7 nucleotides matching TRBD1. CDR3 length: 14 amino acids. V trimming: 7 bases; J trimming: 4 bases; junction bases outside the gene matches: 7. Germline loops: CDR1 MNHEY, CDR2 SVGAGI. CDR3 protein: CASTSDREGNTIYF. The CDR3 region has the DNA TGTGCCAGCACCTCTGACAGGGAGGGAAACACCATATATTTT.

This clonotype was observed many times. This chain connects TRBV7-9 to TRBJ2-5, with 7 nucleotides matching TRBD2. The CDR3 has 14 residues. Germline values: CDR1 SEHNR, CDR2 FQNEAQ (reference sequence). The J segment lost 5 bases and the V segment lost 1 base, leaving 4 bases of the junction unmatched. The CDR3 spells CASSLVGSGETQYF. CDR3 coding DNA: TGTGCCAGCAGCTTAGTTGGTAGCGGGGAGACCCAGTACTTC.

The rearrangement joins TRBV9 to TRBJ2-1; 7 bases map to TRBD2. Germline-derived CDR1 and CDR2 are SGDLS and YYNGEE. V lost 6 bases, J lost 7 bases, and 4 bases stayed unmatched. This CDR3 is 12 amino acids long. The CDR3 coding sequence is TGTGCCAGCAAACTAGCGATTAATGAGCAGTTCTTC. Residues: CASKLAINEQFF. Full variable domain (missing parts from reference TRBV9 and TRBJ2-1): DSGVTQTPKHLITATGQRVTLRCSPRSGDLSVYWYQQSLDQGLQFLIQYYNGEERAKGNILERFSAQQFPDLHSELNLSSLELGDSALYFCASKLAINEQFFGPGTRLTVL.

This clonotype was recorded a few times. The chain uses TRBV28 and TRBJ2-7, with 7 nucleotides matching TRBD1. The CDR3 has 15 residues. Unmatched junction bases numbered 9, after V lost 5 bases and J lost 2 bases. The V gene's germline CDR1 is MDHEN and CDR2 SYDVKM. The CDR3 loop reads CASSPGQRITYEQYF. CDR3 nucleotide sequence: TGTGCCAGCAGTCCGGGACAGCGAATCACCTACGAGCAGTACTTC.

This clonotype was counted many times. The V and J genes are TRBV7-2 and TRBJ1-6; 9 bases are shared with TRBD1. Unmatched junction bases numbered 7, after V lost 6 bases and J lost 7 bases. The CDR3 totals 15 residues. CDR1 SGHTA and CDR2 FQGNSA come from the germline V gene. CDR3 loop: CASSFPGQGNSPLHF. CDR3 in DNA: TGTGCCAGCAGTTTTCCGGGACAGGGAAATTCACCCCTCCACTTT.

V and J are TRBV7-9 and TRBJ2-3; D ambiguous. The CDR3 runs to 14 residues. V gave up 2 bases and J gave up 11 bases, with 17 bases separating them. The germline V gene has CDR1 SEHNR and CDR2 FQNEAQ (reference sequence). CDR3 nucleotides: TGTGCCAGCAGCTTAAAATCCTTGGCTCAAGAGCAGTATTTT. This sequence encodes CASSLKSLAQEQYF. The whole variable domain, remainder taken from reference TRBV7-9 and TRBJ2-3, is DTGVSQNPRHKITKRGQNVTFRCDPISEHNRLYWYRQTLGQGPEFLTYFQNEAQLEKSRLLSDRFSAERPKGSFSTLEIQRTEQGDSAMYLCASSLKSLAQEQYFGPGTRLTVL.

The V and J genes are TRBV20-1 and TRBJ2-7; tentatively, D is TRBD1 (6 bases). The germline V and J ends were trimmed by 0 bases and 4 bases, with 13 bases remaining between them. The CDR3 has 14 amino acids. Per the germline V gene, CDR1 is DFQATT and CDR2 is SNEGSKA (reference sequence). The CDR3, as DNA: TGCAGTGCTAGAGATGAAGGACAGAGTTACGAGCAGTACTTC. Translated: CSARDEGQSYEQYF.

This chain links TRBV7-2 with TRBJ2-6, with D uncertain. Between the trimmed V and J ends, which lost 2 bases and 0 bases, there was a span of 14 bases. Per the germline V gene, CDR1 is SGHTA and CDR2 is FQGNSA. The CDR3 has 18 residues. The CDR3 region has the DNA TGTGCCAGCAGCTTAAGGTGGTCAGATCTCTCTGGGGCCAACGTCCTGACTTTC. Encoded protein: CASSLRWSDLSGANVLTF.